A selection of T cell receptor beta chains follows, all from one sample in a study of T-cell reconstitution after alpha-beta-depleted transplantation in children. TCRdb re-called the PCR reads with MiXCR, one entry per CDR3 protein. The top ten hold less than 5% of the sample, which has about 610,000 distinct CDR3 sequences, over 9.5% seen once. The sample in question was PBMCs from the stem cell graft donor, obtained from the stem cell graft. The receptors were sampled from a human donor who donated a stem cell graft to a child with acute myeloid leukemia. CDR3s include the opening cysteine and the closing phenylalanine or tryptophan. D genes are given only for firm matches. Rows give clone size only sometimes, using once, few, many, or a class for an expanded clone.

d_gene	j_gene	v_gene	len	abundance	CDR3aa	CDR3nt
TRBD2	TRBJ2-2	TRBV7-9	13	few	CASSSSGTPELFF	TGTGCCAGCAGCTCCAGCGGGACCCCTGAGCTGTTTTTT
-	TRBJ2-1	TRBV7-3	13	many	CASSRGRAGEQFF	TGTGCCAGCAGTCGGGGTAGGGCCGGTGAGCAGTTCTTC
-	TRBJ1-3	TRBV4-3	13	few	CASSQDFGNTIYF	TGCGCCAGCAGCCAAGATTTTGGAAACACCATATATTTT
-	TRBJ1-5	TRBV7-8	15	-	CASSQVQGTNQPQHF	TGTGCCAGCAGCCAGGTACAGGGTACCAATCAGCCCCAGCATTTT
-	TRBJ2-2	TRBV3-1	13	-	CASSQSPPGELFF	TGTGCCAGCAGCCAAAGCCCACCCGGGGAGCTGTTTTTT
TRBD1	TRBJ2-5	TRBV11-2	15	few	CASSADRGLGETQYF	TGTGCCAGCAGCGCCGACAGGGGGCTGGGAGAGACCCAGTACTTC
-	TRBJ2-3	TRBV20-1	12	-	CSWGGSTDTQYF	TGCAGTTGGGGCGGGAGCACAGATACGCAGTATTTT
-	TRBJ2-7	TRBV20-1	12	few	CSGKGARSEQYF	TGCAGTGGAAAAGGGGCGCGTTCCGAGCAGTACTTC
TRBD1	TRBJ1-3	TRBV20-1	15	-	CSADTGQLSGNTIYF	TGCAGTGCCGACACGGGACAGCTCTCTGGAAACACCATATATTTT
TRBD1	TRBJ2-2	TRBV12-3/TRBV12-4	15	many	CASSSGGLNTGELFF	TGTGCCAGCAGTTCAGGGGGCCTCAACACCGGGGAGCTGTTTTTT
-	TRBJ2-7	TRBV28	12	-	CATDVRSGEQYF	TGTGCCACCGATGTGAGAAGCGGGGAGCAGTACTTC
TRBD1	TRBJ2-1	TRBV29-1	15	many	CSVEDPTGSWNEQFF	TGCAGCGTTGAAGACCCGACAGGGAGTTGGAATGAGCAGTTCTTC
TRBD2	TRBJ2-3	TRBV12-3/TRBV12-4	16	few	CASSLVGRARTDTQYF	TGTGCCAGCAGTTTAGTTGGGAGGGCCCGCACAGATACGCAGTATTTT
TRBD1	TRBJ1-1	TRBV3-1	16	few	CASSMGQAMLNTEAFF	TGTGCCAGCAGCATGGGACAGGCGATGCTGAACACTGAAGCTTTCTTT
-	TRBJ2-1	TRBV5-5	15	many	CASSLDLALRNEQFF	TGTGCCAGCAGCTTGGACCTAGCGTTAAGGAATGAGCAGTTCTTC
-	TRBJ2-2	TRBV4-2	17	many	CASSQGGGPPRVGELFF	TGTGCCAGCAGCCAAGGGGGCGGGCCCCCGAGGGTCGGGGAGCTGTTTTTT
-	TRBJ2-1	TRBV27	14	few	CASSSWEPYNEQFF	TGTGCCAGCAGTTCGTGGGAACCATACAATGAGCAGTTCTTC
-	TRBJ1-1	TRBV7-2	11	few	CASQNLGVAFF	TGTGCCAGCCAGAACCTCGGGGTGGCTTTCTTT
-	TRBJ2-1	TRBV7-9	14	few	CASSQPLGGNEQFF	TGTGCCAGCAGCCAGCCCCTGGGTGGCAATGAGCAGTTCTTC
-	TRBJ2-7	TRBV29-1	12	few	CSAYKPPYEQYF	TGCAGCGCCTACAAGCCACCCTACGAGCAGTACTTC
TRBD2	TRBJ2-7	TRBV15	15	few	CATSIEAGISYEQYF	TGTGCCACCAGCATTGAAGCGGGGATCTCCTACGAGCAGTACTTC
TRBD2	TRBJ2-5	TRBV27	17	-	CASSLLRASGGGETQYF	TGTGCCAGCAGTTTATTGAGGGCTAGCGGAGGCGGAGAGACCCAGTACTTC
-	TRBJ2-7	TRBV27	14	-	CASSSRFLAAEQYF	TGTGCCAGCAGTTCCCGCTTCCTGGCCGCCGAGCAGTACTTC
-	TRBJ2-2	TRBV12-3/TRBV12-4	13	many	CASSLRAAGELFF	TGTGCCAGCAGTTTAAGGGCAGCCGGGGAGCTGTTTTTT
TRBD2	TRBJ2-5	TRBV4-3	15	-	CASSQARGGRETQYF	TGCGCCAGCAGCCAGGCGCGGGGGGGCAGGGAGACCCAGTACTTC
TRBD2	TRBJ2-7	TRBV5-1	14	many	CASSLSWGGGEQYF	TGCGCCAGCAGCTTGTCTTGGGGGGGAGGCGAGCAGTACTTC
-	TRBJ2-7	TRBV20-1	12	-	CSASMTDNEQYF	TGCAGTGCTTCAATGACAGATAACGAGCAGTACTTC
TRBD2	TRBJ2-1	TRBV20-1	15	many	CSARSWLAGDNEQFF	TGCAGTGCTAGAAGTTGGCTAGCGGGAGATAATGAGCAGTTCTTC
-	TRBJ2-2	TRBV12-3/TRBV12-4	15	few	CASPLGTSPTGELFF	TGTGCCAGCCCCCTGGGAACTAGTCCCACCGGGGAGCTGTTTTTT
TRBD1	TRBJ2-3	TRBV5-1	13	many	CASRTGSGDTQYF	TGCGCCAGCAGGACAGGGAGTGGAGATACGCAGTATTTT
-	TRBJ2-7	TRBV7-8	14	few	CASSLATRVYEQYF	TGTGCCAGCAGCTTGGCGACTAGGGTCTACGAGCAGTACTTC
TRBD2	TRBJ2-1	TRBV12-3/TRBV12-4	18	-	CAISLRTSGRESYNEQFF	TGTGCCATCAGTTTAAGGACTAGCGGGAGGGAATCCTACAATGAGCAGTTCTTC
-	TRBJ2-5	TRBV5-6	16	-	CASSGLASSAQETQYF	TGTGCCAGCAGTGGCCTGGCGAGTAGCGCACAAGAGACCCAGTACTTC
-	TRBJ2-3	TRBV7-2	15	-	CASSPPRAGTDTQYF	TGTGCCAGCAGCCCCCCCCGGGCGGGCACAGATACGCAGTATTTT
TRBD1	TRBJ1-3	TRBV29-1	14	few	CSVEQGATGNTIYF	TGCAGCGTTGAACAGGGGGCAACTGGAAACACCATATATTTT
-	TRBJ1-2	TRBV6-1	15	few	CATPWGRSLNYGYTF	TGTGCCACTCCGTGGGGACGGAGCCTCAACTATGGCTACACCTTC
TRBD2	TRBJ2-7	TRBV6-1	14	many	CASAEGGSSGEQYF	TGTGCCTCGGCCGAGGGCGGGAGCTCGGGTGAGCAGTACTTC
-	TRBJ1-1	TRBV5-1	13	many	CASNHPGGTEAFF	TGCGCCAGCAACCATCCCGGGGGCACTGAAGCTTTCTTT